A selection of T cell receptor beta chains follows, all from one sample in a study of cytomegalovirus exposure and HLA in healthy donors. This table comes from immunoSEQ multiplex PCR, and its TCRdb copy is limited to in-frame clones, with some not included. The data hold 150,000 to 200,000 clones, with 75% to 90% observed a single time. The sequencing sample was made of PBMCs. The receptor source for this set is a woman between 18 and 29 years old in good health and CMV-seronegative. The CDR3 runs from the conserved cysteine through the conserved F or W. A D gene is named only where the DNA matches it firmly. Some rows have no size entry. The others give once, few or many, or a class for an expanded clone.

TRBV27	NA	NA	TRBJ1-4	TGTGCCAGCAGTAACAGCCCAACTAATGAAAAACTGTTTTTT	CASSNSPTNEKLFF
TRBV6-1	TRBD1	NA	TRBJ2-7	TGTGCCAGCAGCCTCACCGGGACAGGGGGTTACGAGCAGTACTTC	CASSLTGTGGYEQYF
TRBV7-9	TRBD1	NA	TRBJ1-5	TGTGCCAGCAGCAGAAACACAGGGGGTCAGCCCCAGCATTTT	CASSRNTGGQPQHF
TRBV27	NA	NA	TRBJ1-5	TGTGCCAGCACTCGCCTCCACAGCGGTGTTAAGGCTCAGCCCCAGCATTTT	CASTRLHSGVKAQPQHF
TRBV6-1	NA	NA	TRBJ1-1	TGTGCCAGCAGTGAAGCGGTGGACATGAACACTGAAGCTTTCTTT	CASSEAVDMNTEAFF
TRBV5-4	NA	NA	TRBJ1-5	TGTGCCAGCAGCTTGGAGTTGGCTCAGCCCCAGCATTTT	CASSLELAQPQHF
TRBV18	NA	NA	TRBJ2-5	TGTGCCAGCTCACCGAACGCCAGGGGGACTGGGAAGACCCAGTACTTC	CASSPNARGTGKTQYF
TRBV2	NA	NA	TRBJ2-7	TGTGCCAGCAGTTTGCCCCAGGGGGGCTCCTACGAGCAGTACTTC	CASSLPQGGSYEQYF
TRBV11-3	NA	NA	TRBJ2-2	TGTGCCAGCAGCTTAGTTCTGGGGGGCACCGGGGAGCTGTTTTTT	CASSLVLGGTGELFF
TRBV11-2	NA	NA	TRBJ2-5	TGTGCCAGCAGCTTAGATAGGCGAGCGGCCTATCAAGAGACCCAGTACTTC	CASSLDRRAAYQETQYF
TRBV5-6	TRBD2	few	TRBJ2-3	TGTGCCAGCAGCTTGGAAGCGGGAGAAACGCAGTATTTT	CASSLEAGETQYF
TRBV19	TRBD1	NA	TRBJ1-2	TGTGCCAGTACCCGGTACCGGGACAGCGACTATGGCTACACCTTC	CASTRYRDSDYGYTF
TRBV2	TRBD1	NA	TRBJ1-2	TGTGCCAGCCGGGCAGGGGGCAGACTATCCTATGGCTACACCTTC	CASRAGGRLSYGYTF
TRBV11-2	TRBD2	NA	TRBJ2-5	TGTGCCAGCAGCTTCGGCGGACTAGCGGGGTCAGAGACCCAGTACTTC	CASSFGGLAGSETQYF
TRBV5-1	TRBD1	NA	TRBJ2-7	TGCGCCAGCAGCTTGGGACAGGGAGTTGGTGAGCAGTACTTC	CASSLGQGVGEQYF
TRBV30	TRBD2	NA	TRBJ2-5	TGTGCCTCTCGAATGGGGACTAGCGGCCTTCAAGAGACCCAGTACTTC	CASRMGTSGLQETQYF
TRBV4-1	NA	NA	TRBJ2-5	TGCGCCAGCAGCCCGATTGGGGGGGAGACCCAGTACTTC	CASSPIGGETQYF
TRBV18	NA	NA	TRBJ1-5	TGTGCCAGCTCACAAAGGACAGATCAGCCCCAGCATTTT	CASSQRTDQPQHF
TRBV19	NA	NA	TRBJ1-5	TGTGCCAGTAGTATAGCTCGGCACGCCGGGCAGCCCCAGCATTTT	CASSIARHAGQPQHF
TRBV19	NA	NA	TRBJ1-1	TGTGCCAGTCGACAGGCGTTCACTGAAGCTTTCTTT	CASRQAFTEAFF
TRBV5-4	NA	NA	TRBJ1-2	TGTGCCAGCAGCCCCCCCGGTGGGACTAATGGCTACACCTTC	CASSPPGGTNGYTF
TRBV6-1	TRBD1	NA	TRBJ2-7	TGTGCCAGCAGTGAAGCGGACAGGGGAAGCTCCTACGAGCAGTACTTC	CASSEADRGSSYEQYF
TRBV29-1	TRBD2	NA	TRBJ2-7	TGCAGCGTGGGGAGGGGCAGGACGTCCTACGAGCAGTACTTC	CSVGRGRTSYEQYF
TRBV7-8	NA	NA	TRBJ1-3	TGTGCCAGCAGCTCGGACAGCTATCCTGGAAACACCATATATTTT	CASSSDSYPGNTIYF
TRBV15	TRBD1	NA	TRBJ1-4	TGTGCCACCAGCAGCGGGGACAGGGAGAATGAAAAACTGTTTTTT	CATSSGDRENEKLFF
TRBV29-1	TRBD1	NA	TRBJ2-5	TGCAGCGTTGATGGGACAGGGGTCATCCAAGAGACCCAGTACTTC	CSVDGTGVIQETQYF
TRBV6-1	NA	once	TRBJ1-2	TGTGCCAGCAGTGTATCCCCAGTAGAGGGCAGCTATGGCTACACCTTC	CASSVSPVEGSYGYTF
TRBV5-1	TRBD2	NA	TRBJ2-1	TGCGCCAGCAGCTTGGCCCTAGCGGGTTCTAATGAGCAGTTCTTC	CASSLALAGSNEQFF
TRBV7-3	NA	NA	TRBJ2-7	TGTGCCAGCAGCTTAACCCAGGAAGGTGAGCAGTACTTC	CASSLTQEGEQYF
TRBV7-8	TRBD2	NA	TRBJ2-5	TGTGCCAGCAGCTTAGAGGGGCTAGCGGGAGTCGAAGAGACCCAGTACTTC	CASSLEGLAGVEETQYF
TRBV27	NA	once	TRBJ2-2	TGTGCCAGCACCGAGGGACTTACCTTGGGGGAGCTGTTTTTT	CASTEGLTLGELFF
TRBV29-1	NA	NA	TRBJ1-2	TGCAGCGTTGAGTCGCCGCGGGGGACCTATGGCTACACCTTC	CSVESPRGTYGYTF
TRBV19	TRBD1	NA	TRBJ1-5	TGTGCCAGTAGTATCAGGGGGCTGGGCAATCAGCCCCAGCATTTT	CASSIRGLGNQPQHF
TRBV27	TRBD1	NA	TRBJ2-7	TGTGCCAGCAGCCCTGGACAGGGGACGATCGAGCAGTACTTC	CASSPGQGTIEQYF
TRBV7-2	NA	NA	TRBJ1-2	TGTGCCAGCAGCCGCAGCAGGGGAGTTTATGGCTACACCTTC	CASSRSRGVYGYTF
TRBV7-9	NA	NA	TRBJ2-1	TGTGCCAGCAGCACCGCCCTAACCCCTGAGCAGTTCTTC	CASSTALTPEQFF
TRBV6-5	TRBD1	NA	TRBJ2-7	TGTGCCAGCACTCCTACAGGGGGTATGTACTACGAGCAGTACTTC	CASTPTGGMYYEQYF
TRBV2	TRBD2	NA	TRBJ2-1	TGTGCCGGGGAAGCGGGGGGGGCCTACAATGAGCAGTTCTTC	CAGEAGGAYNEQFF
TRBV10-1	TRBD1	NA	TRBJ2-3	TGCGCCAGCAGTGTAACAAGTGTTCCTGGACAGGTCATCCCCGATACGCAGTATTTT	CASSVTSVPGQVIPDTQYF
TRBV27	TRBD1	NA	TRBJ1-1	TGTGCCAGCAGTTCGCTAAGGAGACGGGACAGGACTTGGGGAGCTTTCTTT	CASSSLRRRDRTWGAFF
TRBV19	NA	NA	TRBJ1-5	TGTGCCAGTAGTCCCTCTGGACTGGAAGACAATCAGCCCCAGCATTTT	CASSPSGLEDNQPQHF
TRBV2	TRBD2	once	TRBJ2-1	TGTGCCAGCAGTGAAGTTCAGAGCGGGAGTAGAAGTGAGCAGTTCTTC	CASSEVQSGSRSEQFF
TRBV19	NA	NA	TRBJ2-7	TGTGCCAGTTCTGATCAGGGTCAGGCATACGAGCAGTACTTC	CASSDQGQAYEQYF
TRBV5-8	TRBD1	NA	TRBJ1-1	TGTGCCAGCAGCTTGACTTCGGGACAGGGGTACACTGAAGCTTTCTTT	CASSLTSGQGYTEAFF
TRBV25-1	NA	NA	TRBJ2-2	TGTGCCAGCAGTGATTCCGAAGGGGGCACCGGGGAGCTGTTTTTT	CASSDSEGGTGELFF
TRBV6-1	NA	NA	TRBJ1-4	TGTGCCAGCAGTCCGGGAGAAGGGGATGAAAAACTGTTTTTT	CASSPGEGDEKLFF
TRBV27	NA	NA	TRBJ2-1	TGTGCCAGCAGTCGGGTATCCAATGAGCAGTTCTTC	CASSRVSNEQFF
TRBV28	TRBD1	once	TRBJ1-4	TGTGCCAGCAGTGGGGACAGCTTTAATGAAAAACTGTTTTTT	CASSGDSFNEKLFF
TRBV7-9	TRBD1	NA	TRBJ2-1	TGTGCCAGCAATTTAACCTCTCAGGGACAGGACAAATACAATGAGCAGTTCTTC	CASNLTSQGQDKYNEQFF
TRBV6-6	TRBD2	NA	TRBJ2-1	TGTGCCAGCAGCCGACTAGCGGCTGTCAATGAGCAGTTCTTC	CASSRLAAVNEQFF
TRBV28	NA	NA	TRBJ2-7	TGTGCCAGCAGTGATGGACAGCTCTACGAGCAGTACTTC	CASSDGQLYEQYF